This T cell receptor (beta chain) was sequenced during a study of immune evolution from preneoplasia to lung adenocarcinoma. Resections took place in Japan or China from 2014 to 2017. The CDR3 is 17 amino acids. The germline V gene encodes CDR1 SGHRS and CDR2 YFSETQ. J was trimmed by 2 bases and V by 1 base; bases with no gene match: 9. Using immunoSEQ multiplex PCR, the repertoire was profiled, and TCRdb retains in-frame clones only, with some absent. The sample lists 9,900 or so clones, 75% to 85% occurring once. The specimen was FFPE minimally invasive lung adenocarcinoma tissue. The TCR sequence derives from a person aged 70 to 85 with lung adenocarcinoma. The genes are TRBV5-1 and TRBJ1-3; TRBD1 matches at 7 bases. Written as DNA, the CDR3 is TGCGCCAGCAGCTTGTGGGGAGGGGGCGTCGCTGGAAACACCATATATTTT. It translates to CASSLWGGGVAGNTIYF.